The next 14 T cell receptor beta chains were all read from a single sample in a study of T-cell reconstitution after alpha-beta-depleted transplantation in children. Unique molecular identifiers were incorporated during preparation of the TCRbeta library. TCRdb independently ran MiXCR on the PCR reads; one entry per CDR3 protein. This repertoire shows over 200,000 distinct CDR3 sequences, around 9.2% found once; its top ten account for 35% to 45%. Sequencing used PBMCs, mostly from graft donor cells, obtained 360 days after TCRalphabeta/CD19-depleted stem cell transplant. The receptors originated from a male patient aged 2-15 years who had a stem cell transplant for acute myeloid leukemia, so the T cells may come from the graft donor.

The V and J genes are TRBV29-1 and TRBJ1-1; D ambiguous. Germline V gives CDR1 SQVTM, CDR2 ANQGSEA. The V and J ends lost 4 bases and 0 bases respectively, with 9 bases between them. The CDR3 consists of 13 residues. CDR3: CSVAHLLNTEAFF. For the CDR3, the DNA is TGCAGCGTTGCCCATCTCTTGAACACTGAAGCTTTCTTT.

This clonotype was seen only a few times. The CDR3 DNA reads as TGTGCCAGCAGCCCAAGAGGCCGGGGGGACTCCTACGAGCAGTACTTC. Its translation is CASSPRGRGDSYEQYF. J is TRBJ2-7 and V is TRBV4-2; 7 bases line up with TRBD2. Trimming at V came to 4 bases and at J to 0 bases, leaving 9 bases not matched to a gene. From germline, CDR1 is LGHNA and CDR2 YNFKEQ. The CDR3 runs to 16 residues.

This clonotype was counted only a few times. V is TRBV7-8 and J is TRBJ2-1; D remains unclear. The germline V gene has CDR1 SGHVS and CDR2 FQNEAQ. V lost 3 bases, J lost 1 base, and 10 bases lay in between. CDR3 length: 15 residues. CDR3 protein: CASSLQAGSYNEQFF. DNA of the CDR3: TGTGCCAGCAGCTTGCAGGCAGGATCCTACAATGAGCAGTTCTTC.

This clonotype appeared many times. The CDR3 loop reads CASSSTSGGGNEQFF. The CDR3 nucleotides read TGCGCCAGCAGCTCGACTAGCGGGGGGGGCAATGAGCAGTTCTTC. The chain has TRBV5-1 and TRBJ2-1; 14 bases fit TRBD2. The CDR3 has 15 amino acids. J was trimmed by 6 bases and V by 3 bases; bases with no gene match: 2. Germline V gene sequence: CDR1 SGHRS, CDR2 YFSETQ.

This clonotype occurred many times. The chain has TRBV27 and TRBJ2-1; TRBD2 agrees at 11 bases. The germline CDR1 and CDR2 sequences are MNHEY and SMNVEV (reference sequence). CDR3 length equals 15 residues. V lost 3 bases to trimming and J lost 6 bases; unmatched junction nucleotides: 4. The DNA for the CDR3 is TGTGCCAGCAGTTTTAGTCTAGCGGGAGGCAATGAGCAGTTCTTC. Amino acids: CASSFSLAGGNEQFF.

Concerning this clonotype itself: One end of the junction is discordant with germline, which a read error may explain. This chain joins TRBV6-1 and TRBJ1-1; D may be TRBD1 (5 bases). The CDR3 is made up of 13 amino acids. CDR1 is MNHNS and CDR2 is SASEGT in the germline V gene. CDR3 DNA: TGTGCCAGCAGAGAAGGGGCTTACGCTGAAGCTTTCTTT. Its translation is CASREGAYAEAFF.

This clonotype was counted ten times or more. The chain recombines TRBV20-1 with TRBJ1-6; D is unclear. CDR3 length equals 13 residues. V gave up 3 bases and J gave up 7 bases, with 10 bases separating them. CDR1 and CDR2 (germline): DFQATT, SNEGSKA (reference sequence). In DNA, the CDR3 is TGCAGTGCTAGGGCCAGTGCAAATTCACCCCTCCACTTT. Amino acid sequence: CSARASANSPLHF.

V gene TRBV9 combines with J gene TRBJ2-7; no clear D gene. The V end lost 3 bases, the J end lost 1 base, and 17 bases lay between the germline ends. The CDR3 extends over 16 amino acids. Per the germline V gene, CDR1 is SGDLS and CDR2 is YYNGEE. CDR3 region: CASSADSSLLSYEQYF. The CDR3, as DNA: TGTGCCAGCAGCGCAGACTCCTCTCTCCTTTCCTACGAGCAGTACTTC.

DNA for the CDR3: TGTGCCTCCTCCCCGAGGACTAGCGGCTACAATGAGCAGTTCTTC. It encodes CASSPRTSGYNEQFF. The genes are TRBV3-1 and TRBJ2-1; 10 bases fit TRBD2. The CDR3 consists of 15 residues. CDR1 and CDR2 from the germline V gene are LGHDT and YNNKEL (reference sequence). V shed 11 bases and J 3 bases; nucleotides not matched to a gene: 10.

In this sample, this clonotype turned up many times. The rearrangement links TRBV3-1 to TRBJ2-7, with D perhaps TRBD1 (5 bases). The V and J ends lost 0 bases and 9 bases respectively, with 12 bases between them. The CDR3 totals 13 residues. Germline CDR1 reads LGHDT; CDR2 reads YNNKEL (reference sequence). The CDR3 is CASSQDWGRLQYF. CDR3 bases: TGTGCCAGCAGCCAAGATTGGGGCCGGCTGCAGTACTTC.

This clonotype came up many times. The rearrangement links TRBV20-1 to TRBJ2-1, with TRBD2 matching 9 bases. The CDR3 is made up of 14 amino acids. Germline CDR1 reads DFQATT; CDR2 reads SNEGSKA (reference sequence). J was trimmed by 6 bases and V by 5 bases; bases with no gene match: 8. DNA of the CDR3: TGCAGTGCTGCCGGGATTAGCGGGAGCAATGAGCAGTTCTTC. This translates into CSAAGISGSNEQFF.

This rearrangement joins TRBV5-1 to TRBJ2-2; TRBD1 is a possible D gene (6 bases). V dropped 2 bases and J dropped 3 bases, with 11 bases sitting between them. Germline CDR1 reads SGHRS; CDR2 reads YFSETQ. This CDR3 has 15 residues. CDR3 DNA sequence: TGCGCCAGCAGCTTCCTGACAGGAGACACCGGGGAGCTGTTTTTT. Encoded protein: CASSFLTGDTGELFF.

The genes are TRBV12-3 or TRBV12-4 and TRBJ1-4; weak D call: TRBD1 (5 bases). The CDR3 loop spans 13 amino acids. Trimming removed 7 bases from V and 6 bases from J, with 12 bases in between. The CDR3 DNA reads TGTGCCAGCACCCCTGGGGGGTATGAAAAACTGTTTTTT. Translated: CASTPGGYEKLFF.

This clonotype occurred a few times. This chain connects TRBV6-5 to TRBJ2-3, with D uncertain. V lost 2 bases and J lost 10, with 13 bases in between. Per the germline V gene, CDR1 is MNHEY and CDR2 is SVGAGI. This CDR3 has 13 amino acids. Here the CDR3 DNA reads TGTGCCAGCAGTTACCGGTCCCGTGTACCGCAGTATTTT. Amino acid sequence: CASSYRSRVPQYF.